The sequence of this TCR beta chain was determined in a study of T cells in Graves' hyperthyroidism and ophthalmopathy. Study observations and caveats: Blood shared most expanded thyroid clonotypes above 0.001.

The sample holds many counts of this clonotype. Its antigen is as yet unknown. Uncontrolled infection, other autoimmune disease, pregnancy and lactation each barred patients from inclusion. At first hyperthyroidism diagnosis, before any ophthalmopathy symptoms, the blood sample was collected. PBMCs were sourced from less than 12 ml fresh peripheral blood. The germline CDR1 and CDR2 sequences are SGHDN and FVKESK. V lost 3 bases, J lost 2 bases, and 11 bases lay in between. The CDR3 extends over 14 amino acids. Amplified TCR beta CDR3 regions came from RNA transcripts. In the first-round RT-PCR of the TCR CDR3, the HTBI primer set was used. TCRdb used MiXCR to reprocess the multiplex PCR reads, holding one entry per CDR3 protein. The sample lists about 290,000 distinct CDR3 sequences, 10% to 15% occurring once.

Specimen: blood. The chain combines TRBV14 with TRBJ2-7; D might be TRBD1 (6 bases). This sequence originates from a woman aged 25 to 39 with Graves' hyperthyroidism that later progressed to Graves' ophthalmopathy. The CDR3 DNA is TGTGCCAGCAGCCACGCAGGGGCCCCCTACGAGCAGTACTTC. Translating it yields CASSHAGAPYEQYF.